A single sample is the source of the 13 T cell receptor beta chains below, sequenced in a study of blood T cell repertoires in COVID-19. The table came from immunoSEQ multiplex PCR; TCRdb's copy has only in-frame clones and leaves some out. The data show approximately 200,000 clones, with roughly 81% seen just once and 10% to 15% held by the top ten. The sequencing sample was made of peripheral blood. These receptors were obtained from a woman aged 80 or older with COVID-19, enrolled during active disease.

This chain connects TRBV6-1 to TRBJ2-1; TRBD1 matches 11 bases. The CDR3 spans 17 residues. Germline trimming cut 8 bases from V and 7 bases from J; bases unmatched to any gene: 16. Germline V CDR1 and CDR2: MNHNS, SASEGT. DNA for the CDR3: TGTGCCAGCTGTGGTGTGTTAGGACAGGGGGCGCGTAATGAGCAGTTCTTC. Translating gives CASCGVLGQGARNEQFF.

The chain recombines TRBV28 with TRBJ2-7; 8 nucleotides agree with TRBD2. The CDR3 sequence is 14 residues long. CDR1 and CDR2 from the germline V gene are MDHEN and SYDVKM. Trimming cost V 1 base and J 3 bases; bases outside gene matches: 2. The chain's CDR3 is CASSLSGRGYEQYF. Here the CDR3 DNA reads TGTGCCAGCAGTTTATCCGGGAGGGGCTACGAGCAGTACTTC.

The rearrangement joins TRBV14 to TRBJ2-1; TRBD2 is a possible D gene (6 bases). V gave up 4 bases and J gave up 6 bases, with 19 bases separating them. Germline V gene data show CDR1 as SGHDN and CDR2 as FVKESK. The CDR3 sequence is 16 residues long. CDR3 DNA: TGTGCCAGCAGCCGGCGGGACCCACGAATTAGCAATGAGCAGTTCTTC. This sequence encodes CASSRRDPRISNEQFF. The full variable domain, its missing parts supplied by reference TRBV14 and TRBJ2-1, is EAGVTQFPSHSVIEKGQTVTLRCDPISGHDNLYWYRRVMGKEIKFLLHFVKESKQDESGMPNNRFLAERTGGTYSTLKVQPAELEDSGVYFCASSRRDPRISNEQFFGPGTRLTVL.

The chain recombines TRBV11-3 with TRBJ1-1, with 8 bases identical to TRBD1. The V and J ends lost 1 base and 10 bases, in that order; junction bases with no gene match: 23. The germline V gene encodes CDR1 SGHNT and CDR2 YENEEA. The CDR3 consists of 19 residues. Written as DNA, the CDR3 is TGTGCCAGCAGCTTAGCTATTTATAGGACAGGGCTAAGTCGGCGGGGAGCTTTCTTT. It yields the protein CASSLAIYRTGLSRRGAFF.

The table lists this clone with many counts. This chain links TRBV5-1 with TRBJ2-1, with 7 bases fitting TRBD2. The CDR3 has 18 amino acids. Looked up from germline, CDR1 is SGHRS and CDR2 is YFSETQ. The V segment lost 0 bases and the J segment 9 bases; nucleotides outside the gene matches: 18. CDR3 in amino acids: CASSLGPRLALAGFEQFF. CDR3 nucleotide sequence: TGCGCCAGCAGCTTGGGGCCGCGACTAGCTCTTGCTGGGTTTGAGCAGTTCTTC.

The CDR3 region has the DNA TGTGCCAGTAGCCAAAGTACTAGCGGGTACTCCTACAATGAGCAGTTCTTC. Its protein is CASSQSTSGYSYNEQFF. This rearrangement joins TRBV19 to TRBJ2-1; 9 nucleotides align to TRBD2. The germline CDR1 and CDR2 sequences are LNHDA and SQIVND (reference sequence). This CDR3 is built from 17 residues. V was clipped by 6 bases and J by 0 bases; unmatched bases: 9.

The chain joins TRBV18 to TRBJ1-1; 8 positions match TRBD1. J gave up 0 bases and V 2 bases, and 2 bases lay outside the gene matches. From germline, CDR1 is KGHSH and CDR2 LQKENI. The CDR3 spans 15 residues. As DNA, the CDR3 is TGTGCCAGCTCACCAGGACAGGGAATGAACACTGAAGCTTTCTTT. This encodes CASSPGQGMNTEAFF.

The chain uses TRBV19 and TRBJ2-5; TRBD2 matches at 11 bases. The junction had 7 bases not matched to a gene; V was cut back by 6 bases and J by 4 bases. The CDR3 loop spans 15 amino acids. The germline gives CDR1 LNHDA, CDR2 SQIVND (reference sequence). The chain's CDR3 is CASSQLAGVGETQYF. The CDR3 nucleotides read TGTGCCAGTAGCCAACTAGCGGGAGTTGGAGAGACCCAGTACTTC. Filled out from reference TRBV19 and TRBJ2-5, the complete variable domain reads DGGITQSPKYLFRKEGQNVTLSCEQNLNHDAMYWYRQDPGQGLRLIYYSQIVNDFQKGDIAEGYSVSREKKESFPLTVTSAQKNPTAFYLCASSQLAGVGETQYFGPGTRLLVL.

This clone was counted between two and nine times. In DNA, the CDR3 is TGTGCCAGCTCACCTACAGGGTGGGAGACCCAGTACTTC. Its protein is CASSPTGWETQYF. The V gene is TRBV18, the J gene TRBJ2-5, with D tentatively TRBD1 (6 bases). The CDR3 has 13 residues. V lost 3 bases, J lost 5 bases, and 10 bases lay in between. From germline, CDR1 is KGHSH and CDR2 LQKENI.

J is TRBJ2-3 and V is TRBV28; no definite D call. This CDR3 is built from 12 residues. The V end lost 2 bases, the J end lost 6 bases, and 6 bases lay between the germline ends. Germline CDR1 MDHEN, CDR2 SYDVKM. The CDR3 DNA reads TGTGCCAGCAGTTTACACGGTGATACGCAGTATTTT. Its translation: CASSLHGDTQYF.

The rearrangement joins TRBV20-1 to TRBJ2-7; weak D call: TRBD2 (6 bases). The CDR3 runs to 11 residues. Trimming pared 5 bases from V and 7 bases from J, leaving 12 bases between. Germline lookup yields CDR1 DFQATT and CDR2 SNEGSKA (reference sequence). CDR3: CSADIAAEQYF. The CDR3 nucleotides are TGCAGTGCTGACATAGCGGCAGAGCAGTACTTC.

This clone was seen just once. The chain employs TRBV27 and TRBJ2-7; 7 nucleotides line up with TRBD1. J lost 4 bases, V lost 8 bases, and 11 bases had no gene match. This CDR3 is 14 amino acids long. Germline V gene lookup returns CDR1 MNHEY and CDR2 SMNVEV (reference sequence). The CDR3 here is CASGRQGSVYEQYF. The CDR3 nucleotides are TGTGCCAGCGGTCGACAGGGAAGTGTGTACGAGCAGTACTTC.

DNA of the CDR3: TGTGCCAGCAGCCAAGATCCTGGGGGCCAGGGAGGCTACACCTTC. This gives the protein CASSQDPGGQGGYTF. The chain uses TRBV4-2 and TRBJ1-2; D is perhaps TRBD1 (6 bases). This CDR3 is built from 15 residues. Trimming took 0 bases from V and 8 from J, leaving 16 bases between them. Germline CDR1 reads LGHNA; CDR2 reads YNFKEQ.